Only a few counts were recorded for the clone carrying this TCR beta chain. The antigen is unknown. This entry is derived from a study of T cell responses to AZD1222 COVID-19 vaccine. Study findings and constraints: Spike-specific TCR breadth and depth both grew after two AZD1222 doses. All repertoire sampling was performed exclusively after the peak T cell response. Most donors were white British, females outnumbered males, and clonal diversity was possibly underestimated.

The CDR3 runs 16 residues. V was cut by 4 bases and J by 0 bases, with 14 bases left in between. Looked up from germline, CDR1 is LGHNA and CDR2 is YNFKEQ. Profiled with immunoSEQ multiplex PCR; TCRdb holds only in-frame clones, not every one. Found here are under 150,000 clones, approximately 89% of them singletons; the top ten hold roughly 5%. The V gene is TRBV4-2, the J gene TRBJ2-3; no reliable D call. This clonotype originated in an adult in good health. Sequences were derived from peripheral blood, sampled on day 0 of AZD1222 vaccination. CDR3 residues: CASSPTDHSSTDTQYF. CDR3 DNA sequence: TGTGCCAGCAGCCCAACAGACCACTCTAGCACAGATACGCAGTATTTT.